The clone carrying this TCR beta chain was recorded a few times. What it binds is unknown. The germline CDR1 and CDR2 sequences are ENHRY and SYGVKD. The V and J ends lost 2 bases and 6 bases, in that order; junction bases with no gene match: 2. The CDR3 covers 15 residues. A single record per CDR3 protein comes from TCRdb applying MiXCR to the reads. The sample includes around 300,000 distinct CDR3 sequences, roughly 25% of them seen just once. The data were obtained in a study of T cell repertoires in cytomegalovirus infection. Overall study: Matching HLA type, along with CMV infection, was indicated by public TCR beta signatures. Study-level points and caveats: Cumulative public TCR beta family frequency identified carriers of CMV plus the relevant HLA. In two of eight donors, the top clonotype was HLA-C-restricted CMV-specific.

V is TRBV10-3 and J is TRBJ2-1; 12 positions agree with TRBD2. Input material: PBMCs. This receptor was obtained from a human donor in good health (CMV status not recorded). Some clones in this sample may be carry-over from other donors' samples. CDR3 bases: TGTGCCATCAGTGAGAGACTAGCGGGAGTCAATGAGCAGTTCTTC. This codes for CAISERLAGVNEQFF.